What follows describes a single T cell receptor beta chain. A junction end diverges from the germline sequence, so it may reflect a read error. Using its own MiXCR run on the 5' RACE reads, TCRdb lists one record per CDR3 protein. The repertoire holds some 350,000 distinct CDR3 sequences, with 10% to 15% as singletons. The sample originates from a study of T-cell memory formation after mild COVID-19. Looking at the study overall: Largely donor-specific TCR clusters were found.

Sample: PBMCs or a T cell subset sorted from them (not recorded which). The source is a man between 18 and 35 years old who had mild COVID-19 (a few samples of this study predate the infection). Cell type and time point are not known.

The CDR3 reads CVSSEEAGAGYEQYF. The CDR3 DNA reads TGTGTCAGCAGTGAAGAGGCGGGGGCCGGGTACGAGCAGTACTTC. This sequence joins TRBV2 and TRBJ2-7, with a weak D call TRBD2 (7 bases). This CDR3 has 15 residues. CDR1 and CDR2 (germline): SNHLY, FYNNEI.